This TCR beta chain was sequenced during a study of blood T cell repertoires in COVID-19. Looking at the study overall: Samples came from the United States, Italy and Spain, spanning acute and convalescent COVID-19.

V lost 5 bases, J lost 4 bases, and 14 bases lay in between. The CDR3 runs 14 residues. The V gene's germline CDR1 is SGHNT and CDR2 YENEEA. Sequencing used immunoSEQ multiplex PCR; TCRdb keeps in-frame clones, though not all of them. The sample lists 97,000 or so clones, around 90% occurring once. The receptor was isolated from a woman aged 45-59 years with COVID-19, enrolled during active disease. The chain joins TRBV11-3 to TRBJ1-2, with D hard to call. Sequenced input: peripheral blood. CDR3 coding DNA: TGTGCCAGCAGCCTTGGGGAGCCCGTCTATGGCTACACCTTC. This translates into CASSLGEPVYGYTF.